Presented here are 29 T cell receptor beta chains from one specimen sequenced in a study of T cells in Graves' hyperthyroidism and ophthalmopathy. TCR beta CDR3 regions were amplified from RNA. The TCR CDR3 was amplified in a first-round RT-PCR using the HTBI primer set. TCRdb ran MiXCR on the multiplex PCR reads and lists one entry per CDR3 protein. The sample yields about 610,000 distinct CDR3 sequences, roughly 50% seen once. The sequenced sample was peripheral blood or thyroid tissue (not recorded which). These TCRs come from a woman between 18 and 29 years old with Graves' hyperthyroidism.

This clonotype has ten or more counts. The genes are TRBV5-1 and TRBJ2-7, with D perhaps assigned TRBD1 or TRBD2 (6 bases each). The CDR3 is 16 residues long. Germline V gives CDR1 SGHRS, CDR2 YFSETQ. V dropped 0 bases and J dropped 0 bases, with 13 bases sitting between them. The CDR3 region has the DNA TGCGCCAGCAGCTTGGATCGGGGGCTTAGCTCCTACGAGCAGTACTTC. This codes for CASSLDRGLSSYEQYF.

Turning to this clonotype: A read error may explain this, as a much larger clone is one base away. The chain is built from TRBV7-6 and TRBJ2-7, with 7 bases aligning to TRBD2. This CDR3 has 14 amino acids. Looked up from germline, CDR1 is SGHVS and CDR2 is FNYEAQ. The V and J ends lost 5 bases and 3 bases, in that order; junction bases with no gene match: 7. The DNA for the CDR3 is TGTGCCAGCAGCCAGGCTAGCGGTGGCTACGAGCAGTACTTC. This translates into CASSQASGGYEQYF.

The V call is TRBV29-1, the J call TRBJ2-7; 8 bases line up with TRBD1. Germline loops: CDR1 SQVTM, CDR2 ANQGSEA. V shed 4 bases, J shed 3 bases, and the junction held 2 bases outside the gene matches. The CDR3 has 12 residues. The DNA for the CDR3 is TGCAGCGTTGCCGGACAGGGCTACGAGCAGTACTTC. It is translated as CSVAGQGYEQYF.

This clonotype appeared many times. The chain has TRBV2 and TRBJ1-4; 7 bases are a match to TRBD1. The ends lost 6 bases at V and 3 bases at J; junction bases unmatched: 7. This CDR3 region has 15 residues. Germline V gene sequence: CDR1 SNHLY, CDR2 FYNNEI. CDR3 loop: CASRRQGLANEKLFF. For the CDR3, the DNA is TGTGCCAGCAGAAGACAGGGACTGGCTAATGAAAAACTGTTTTTT.

Of note for this clonotype: The junction shows a germline mismatch at one end, possibly a read error. This chain connects TRBV5-5 to TRBJ2-5, with 10 bases aligning to TRBD1. From germline, CDR1 is SGHKS and CDR2 YYEKEE (reference sequence). CDR3 length: 14 residues. The CDR3 sequence: CASSGGTGEETQYF. The DNA for the CDR3 is TGCGCCAGCAGCGGTGGGACAGGGGAAGAGACCCAGTACTTC.

This clonotype was found many times. V is TRBV5-1 and J is TRBJ2-7, with 10 nucleotides matching TRBD1. CDR1 and CDR2 from the germline V gene are SGHRS and YFSETQ. CDR3 size: 15 residues. With 4 bases clipped from V and 2 bases from J, the junction kept 6 bases outside the gene matches. CDR3 sequence (DNA): TGCGCCAGCAGCGAGACCGGGACAGGGGCCTACGAGCAGTACTTC. Protein: CASSETGTGAYEQYF.

Remarks on this clonotype: A much larger clone sits a single nucleotide away, making a read error possible. The rearrangement links TRBV4-1 to TRBJ2-5; 11 bases align to TRBD2. This CDR3 region has 15 residues. Germline V gene lookup returns CDR1 MGHRA and CDR2 YSYEKL. The CDR3 loop reads CASSQGTSGQEAQYF. The CDR3 coding sequence is TGCGCCAGCAGCCAGGGGACTAGCGGCCAAGAGGCCCAGTACTTC.

The rearrangement links TRBV9 to TRBJ2-7; a weak D match, TRBD2 (5 bases). Germline V lookup: CDR1 SGDLS, CDR2 YYNGEE. Trimming removed 4 bases from V and 5 bases from J, with 34 bases in between. The CDR3 has 20 residues. CDR3 residues: CASSPVYGSYPASPGDEQYF. Here the CDR3 DNA reads TGTGCCAGCAGCCCAGTTTATGGGTCCTACCCCGCTTCCCCCGGGGACGAGCAGTACTTC.

A single count supports this clonotype. The chain is built from TRBV6-5 and TRBJ2-5; possible D gene TRBD1, 7 bases. V gave up 4 bases and J gave up 2 bases, with 14 bases separating them. From germline, CDR1 is MNHEY and CDR2 SVGAGI. The CDR3 extends over 15 amino acids. CDR3 nucleotides: TGTGCCAGCAGTTCTGGCAGGGGGGAGCAAGAGACCCAGTACTTC. Translated: CASSSGRGEQETQYF.

At least ten counts were recorded for this clonotype. The chain couples TRBV5-6 to TRBJ1-6, with TRBD1 as a possible D gene (6 bases). The germline CDR1 and CDR2 sequences are SGHDT and YYEEEE. There are 14 residues in the CDR3. Trimming left V 3 bases short and J 7 bases short, with 11 bases between. The CDR3 DNA sequence: TGTGCCAGCAGCTCGACAGGCTCAAATTCACCCCTCCACTTT. Translating it yields CASSSTGSNSPLHF.

This clonotype was observed a handful of times. This chain joins TRBV5-1 and TRBJ2-3; D is ambiguous. Deletions cut 2 bases from V and 6 bases from J, with 4 bases between. The CDR3 loop spans 11 amino acids. Germline CDR1 and CDR2: SGHRS and YFSETQ. CDR3 amino acids: CASSFEDTQYF. In DNA form, the CDR3 reads TGCGCCAGCAGCTTTGAGGATACGCAGTATTTT.

Comment on this clonotype: No conserved phenylalanine or tryptophan is present at the end of the CDR3, so a read error is the likely explanation. No DNA is shown, since the ends of the CDR3 on it are uncertain; the CDR3 is the one TCRdb lists. This chain uses TRBV11-2 with TRBJ1-4; the table's TRBD1 call for D was not verified on the DNA. The CDR3 has 11 amino acids, counting both end residues. Germline assignment: CDR1 SGHAT and CDR2 FQNNGV. CDR3 sequence reads: CASSSLSDRNY.

V and J are TRBV10-3 and TRBJ1-2; no clear D. Germline CDR1 ENHRY, CDR2 SYGVKD. This CDR3 is built from 13 residues. V lost 6 bases, J lost 1 base, and 9 bases lay in between. This CDR3 reads CAIRGGSNYGYTF. The DNA for the CDR3 is TGTGCCATCAGGGGAGGTAGTAACTATGGCTACACCTTC.

The rearrangement joins TRBV12-5 to TRBJ2-2; D not certain. Germline loops: CDR1 LGHNT, CDR2 FRNRAP. V was trimmed by 5 bases and J by 9 bases, leaving 10 bases between them. There are 12 residues in the CDR3. The CDR3: CASGTGYRELFF. The CDR3 DNA sequence: TGTGCTAGTGGTACGGGCTACAGGGAGCTGTTTTTT. The whole variable domain, remainder taken from reference TRBV12-5 and TRBJ2-2, is DARVTQTPRHKVTEMGQEVTMRCQPILGHNTVFWYRQTMMQGLELLAYFRNRAPLDDSGMPKDRFSAEMPDATLATLKIQPSEPRDSAVYFCASGTGYRELFFGEGSRLTVL.

V gene TRBV30 combines with J gene TRBJ2-6; 7 nucleotides align to TRBD2. Germline CDR1 and CDR2: GTSNPN and SVGIG (reference sequence). Trimming cost V 4 bases and J 6 bases; bases outside gene matches: 3. The CDR3 runs to 13 residues. The chain's CDR3 is CAWIAGEANVLTF. The DNA for the CDR3 is TGTGCCTGGATCGCGGGGGAGGCCAACGTCCTGACTTTC. The full variable domain, rest sourced from reference TRBV30 and TRBJ2-6, is SQTIHQWPATLVQPVGSPLSLECTVEGTSNPNLYWYRQAAGRGLQLLFYSVGIGQISSEVPQNLSASRPQDRQFILSSKKLLLSDSGFYLCAWIAGEANVLTFGAGSRLTVL.

Worth noting for this clonotype: A much larger clone differs from this one at a single base, so this may be a read error. The genes are TRBV6-5 and TRBJ1-4; D might be TRBD1 (6 bases). CDR3 length: 16 amino acids. CDR1 MNHEY and CDR2 SVGAGI come from the germline V gene. V was shortened by 5 bases and J by 7 bases, with 20 bases between the two germline ends. CDR3 nucleotide sequence: TGTGCCAGCAGTGCCTGGGGTGGGGGCGGTGGTGAAAAACTGTTTTTT. Translated: CASSAWGGGGGEKLFF.

V usage is TRBV15 and J usage is TRBJ1-5; TRBD1 agrees at 7 bases. CDR3 length: 16 residues. The germline CDR1 and CDR2 sequences are LNHNV and YYDKDF (reference sequence). Losses at the gene ends were 3 bases for V and 0 bases for J; bases not matched to a gene: 5. The CDR3 DNA is TGTGCCACCAGCAGCCTGGGGACAGTTAGCAATCAGCCCCAGCATTTT. Its protein product is CATSSLGTVSNQPQHF.

This clonotype was recorded many times. V and J are TRBV7-8 and TRBJ1-5, with 10 positions matching TRBD1. The CDR3 is made up of 16 amino acids. J was trimmed by 5 bases and V by 5 bases; bases with no gene match: 9. Germline assignment: CDR1 SGHVS and CDR2 FQNEAQ. CDR3 sequence (DNA): TGTGCCAGCAGCCCCCTTGGGACAGGGGTGCATCAGCCCCAGCATTTT. This encodes CASSPLGTGVHQPQHF.

The V and J genes are TRBV29-1 and TRBJ2-1; possible D gene TRBD2, 5 bases. The assigned J gene may be wrong: the sequence end matches TRBJ2-7 better. This CDR3 is built from 12 residues. The V gene's germline CDR1 is SQVTM and CDR2 ANQGSEA. The CDR3 loop is CSVELAKNEQYF. In nucleotides, the CDR3 is TGCAGCGTTGAACTAGCCAAGAATGAGCAGTACTTC.

This chain links TRBV24-1 with TRBJ2-5; 8 positions match TRBD2. The CDR3 has 17 residues. CDR1 and CDR2 (germline): KGHDR, SFDVKD. The V gene end was trimmed by 4 bases and the J gene end by 4 bases; junction bases not matched to a gene: 13. The DNA for the CDR3 is TGTGCCACCAGTGACCCTCGGGGGGGGCCCGTAGGAGAGACCCAGTACTTC. It specifies CATSDPRGGPVGETQYF.

The chain uses TRBV2 and TRBJ1-2; no firm D call. CDR3 length: 12 amino acids. Trimming pared 8 bases from V and 1 base from J, leaving 8 bases between. Looked up from germline, CDR1 is SNHLY and CDR2 is FYNNEI. The CDR3 nucleotides read TGTGCCAGCGGAGGAAGTAACTATGGCTACACCTTC. It specifies CASGGSNYGYTF.

This clonotype was detected only a few times. The rearrangement links TRBV20-1 to TRBJ2-7; TRBD2 matches at 12 bases. From germline, CDR1 is DFQATT and CDR2 SNEGSKA (reference sequence). V was clipped by 4 bases and J by 11 bases; unmatched bases: 3. The CDR3 is made up of 11 amino acids. The CDR3 coding sequence is TGCAGTGCTATCAGGACTAGCGGGGAGTACTTC. Translation gives CSAIRTSGEYF.

The rearrangement joins TRBV7-8 to TRBJ1-5, with D perhaps TRBD1 (6 bases). Germline loops: CDR1 SGHVS, CDR2 FQNEAQ. V gave up 3 bases and J gave up 4 bases, with 13 bases separating them. The CDR3 has 15 amino acids. The CDR3 reads CASSLQDSNNQPQHF. CDR3 bases: TGTGCCAGCAGCTTGCAGGACAGCAATAATCAGCCCCAGCATTTT.

This chain uses TRBV5-1 with TRBJ1-4; D uncertain. The germline gives CDR1 SGHRS, CDR2 YFSETQ. This CDR3 region has 14 residues. Trimming took off 3 bases at V and 7 bases at J, with 13 bases between the two ends. The CDR3 sequence is CASSSAADGEKLFF. In DNA, the CDR3 is TGCGCCAGCAGCTCGGCCGCGGACGGTGAAAAACTGTTTTTT.

For this clonotype: A read error may account for a junction end that differs from germline. The V call is TRBV7-6, the J call TRBJ1-5; D not certain. The V gene's germline CDR1 is SGHVS and CDR2 FNYEAQ. This CDR3 has 13 amino acids. The CDR3: CVSSPLPNQPQHF. CDR3 nucleotide sequence: TGCGTCAGCAGCCCACTTCCGAATCAGCCCCAGCATTTT.

This clonotype was detected many times. V usage is TRBV12-3 or TRBV12-4 and J usage is TRBJ2-5; D not certain. This CDR3 has 14 amino acids. Trimming stripped 4 bases from V and 3 bases from J, with 12 bases between. CDR3 DNA sequence: TGTGCCAGCAGTTCCTTCGGACCTGAAGAGACCCAGTACTTC. It encodes CASSSFGPEETQYF.

This clonotype was recorded many times. For the CDR3, the DNA is TGTGCCAGCAGCCCGTGGGGTCAACGGGAGCAGTACTTC. Its protein is CASSPWGQREQYF. V and J are TRBV7-2 and TRBJ2-7, with no clear D. The CDR3 is made up of 13 amino acids. Looked up from germline, CDR1 is SGHTA and CDR2 is FQGNSA. Trimming shortened V by 5 bases and J by 7 bases, and 15 bases separated the two germline ends.

J is TRBJ2-7 and V is TRBV29-1; perhaps D is TRBD1 or TRBD2 (6 bases each). The CDR3 totals 14 residues. CDR1 SQVTM and CDR2 ANQGSEA come from the germline V gene. V was trimmed by 4 bases and J by 4 bases, leaving 17 bases between them. In nucleotides, the CDR3 is TGCAGCGTTGCTTCGTGGGGGGCCTTTTACGAGCAGTACTTC. Its protein product is CSVASWGAFYEQYF.

The chain carries TRBV24-1 and TRBJ1-1, with D maybe TRBD1 (5 bases). V dropped 7 bases and J dropped 6 bases, with 8 bases sitting between them. There are 11 residues in the CDR3. The germline CDR1 and CDR2 sequences are KGHDR and SFDVKD. The DNA for the CDR3 is TGTGCCACCAGGATAGGGGCTGAAGCTTTCTTT. It specifies CATRIGAEAFF.